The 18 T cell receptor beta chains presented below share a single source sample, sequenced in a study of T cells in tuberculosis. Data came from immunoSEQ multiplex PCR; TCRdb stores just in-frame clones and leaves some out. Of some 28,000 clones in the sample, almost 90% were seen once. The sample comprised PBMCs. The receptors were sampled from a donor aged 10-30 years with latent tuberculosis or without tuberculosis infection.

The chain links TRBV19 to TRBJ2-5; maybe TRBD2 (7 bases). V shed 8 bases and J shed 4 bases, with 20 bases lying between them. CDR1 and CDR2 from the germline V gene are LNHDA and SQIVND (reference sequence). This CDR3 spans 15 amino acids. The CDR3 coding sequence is TGTGCCAGTGGACGGGGGGCTAGCTATGGAGAGACCCAGTACTTC. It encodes CASGRGASYGETQYF.

The DNA for the CDR3 is TGTGCCAGCAGCCCGGGACAGGGCAATTATGGCTACACCTTC. Encoded protein: CASSPGQGNYGYTF. V gene TRBV11-2 combines with J gene TRBJ1-2; 9 bases agree with TRBD1. V was pared by 5 bases and J by 5 bases, with 6 bases of the junction left unmatched. Looked up from germline, CDR1 is SGHAT and CDR2 is FQNNGV. The CDR3 has 14 amino acids.

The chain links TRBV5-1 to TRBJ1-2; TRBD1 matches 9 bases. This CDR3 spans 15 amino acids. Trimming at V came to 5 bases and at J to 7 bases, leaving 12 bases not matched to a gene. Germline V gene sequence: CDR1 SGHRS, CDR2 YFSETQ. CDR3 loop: CASSHRDRDVAGYTF. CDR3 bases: TGCGCCAGCAGTCACCGGGACAGGGATGTAGCTGGCTACACCTTC.

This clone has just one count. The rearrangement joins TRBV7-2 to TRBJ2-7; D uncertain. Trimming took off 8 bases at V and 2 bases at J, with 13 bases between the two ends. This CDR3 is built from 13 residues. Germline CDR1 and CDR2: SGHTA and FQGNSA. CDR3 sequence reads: CASASHGAYEQYF. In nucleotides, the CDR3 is TGTGCCAGCGCCTCCCACGGAGCCTACGAGCAGTACTTC.

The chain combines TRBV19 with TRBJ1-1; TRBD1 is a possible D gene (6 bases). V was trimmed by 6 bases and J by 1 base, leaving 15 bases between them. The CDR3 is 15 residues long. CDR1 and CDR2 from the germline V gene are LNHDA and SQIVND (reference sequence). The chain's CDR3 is CASRLVTGPNTEAFF. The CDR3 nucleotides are TGTGCCAGTAGACTTGTGACAGGACCGAACACTGAAGCTTTCTTT.

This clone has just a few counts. CDR3 amino acids: CASSSDRGGYTF. For the CDR3, the DNA is TGTGCCAGCAGCTCCGACAGGGGTGGCTACACCTTC. The chain combines TRBV5-4 with TRBJ1-2, with 8 bases identical to TRBD1. The germline V gene has CDR1 SGHNT and CDR2 YYREEE (reference sequence). After removal of 3 bases from V and 7 bases from J, the junction contained 2 bases not matched to a gene. CDR3 length: 12 residues.

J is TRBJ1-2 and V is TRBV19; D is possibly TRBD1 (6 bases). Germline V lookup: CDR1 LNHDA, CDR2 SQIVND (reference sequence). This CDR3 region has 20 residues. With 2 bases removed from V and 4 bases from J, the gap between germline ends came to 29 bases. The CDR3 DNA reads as TGTGCCAGTAGTATACTAGGGGGGGCCACGACTAGGCGCAGCCGCTATGGCTACACCTTC. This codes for CASSILGGATTRRSRYGYTF.

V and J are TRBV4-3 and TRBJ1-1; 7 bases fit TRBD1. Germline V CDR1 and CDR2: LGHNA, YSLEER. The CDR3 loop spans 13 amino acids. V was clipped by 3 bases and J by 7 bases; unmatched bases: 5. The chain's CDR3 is CASSQTDRIEAFF. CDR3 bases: TGCGCCAGCAGCCAGACGGACAGGATTGAAGCTTTCTTT.

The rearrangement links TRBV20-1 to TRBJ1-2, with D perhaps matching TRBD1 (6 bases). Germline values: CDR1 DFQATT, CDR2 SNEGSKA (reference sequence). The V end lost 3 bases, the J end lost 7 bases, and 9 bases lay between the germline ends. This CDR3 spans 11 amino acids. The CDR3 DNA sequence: TGCAGTGCTAGGGGGGCAGGTGGCTACACCTTC. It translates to CSARGAGGYTF.

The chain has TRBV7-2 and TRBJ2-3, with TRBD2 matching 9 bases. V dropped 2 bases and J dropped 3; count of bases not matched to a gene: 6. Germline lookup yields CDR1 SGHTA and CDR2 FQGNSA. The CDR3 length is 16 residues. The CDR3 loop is CASSLIGGGGTDTQYF. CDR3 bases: TGTGCCAGCAGCTTAATTGGCGGGGGGGGGACAGATACGCAGTATTTT.

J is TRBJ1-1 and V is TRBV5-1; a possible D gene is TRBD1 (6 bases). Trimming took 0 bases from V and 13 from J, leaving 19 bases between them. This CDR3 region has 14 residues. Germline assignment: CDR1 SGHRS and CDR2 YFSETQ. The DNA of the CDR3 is TGCGCCAGCAGCTTGGACAGCACACTAGAACAGGGTTTCTTT. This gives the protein CASSLDSTLEQGFF.

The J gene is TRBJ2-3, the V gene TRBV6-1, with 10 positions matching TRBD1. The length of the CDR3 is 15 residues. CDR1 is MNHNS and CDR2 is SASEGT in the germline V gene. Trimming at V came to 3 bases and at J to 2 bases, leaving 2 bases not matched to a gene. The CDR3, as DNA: TGTGCCAGCAGTGATAGACAGGGGGCCACAGATACGCAGTATTTT. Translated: CASSDRQGATDTQYF.

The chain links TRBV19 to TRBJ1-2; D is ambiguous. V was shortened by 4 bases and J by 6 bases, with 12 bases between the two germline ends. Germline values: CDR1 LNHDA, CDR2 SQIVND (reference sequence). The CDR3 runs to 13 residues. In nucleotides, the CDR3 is TGTGCCAGTAGTAACAGCCGGTTGGATGGCTACACCTTC. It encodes CASSNSRLDGYTF.

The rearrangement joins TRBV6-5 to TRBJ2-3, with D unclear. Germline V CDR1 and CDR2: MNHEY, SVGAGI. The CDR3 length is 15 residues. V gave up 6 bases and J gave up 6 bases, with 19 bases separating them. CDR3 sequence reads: CASRVTVSWPDTQYF. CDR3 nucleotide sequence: TGTGCCAGCAGAGTTACGGTTAGCTGGCCGGATACGCAGTATTTT.

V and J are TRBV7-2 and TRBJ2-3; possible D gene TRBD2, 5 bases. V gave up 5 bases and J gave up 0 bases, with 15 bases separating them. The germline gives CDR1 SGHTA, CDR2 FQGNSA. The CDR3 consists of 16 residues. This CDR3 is CASSPLSGTSTDTQYF. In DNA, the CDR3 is TGTGCCAGCAGCCCACTCAGCGGCACAAGCACAGATACGCAGTATTTT.

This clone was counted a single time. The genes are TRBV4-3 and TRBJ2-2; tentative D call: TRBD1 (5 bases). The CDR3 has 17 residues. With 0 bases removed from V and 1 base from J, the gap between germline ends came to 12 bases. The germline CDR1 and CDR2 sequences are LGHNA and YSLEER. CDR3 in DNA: TGCGCCAGCAGCCAAGATTTGGGGCACAGGAACACCGGGGAGCTGTTTTTT. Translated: CASSQDLGHRNTGELFF.

The CDR3 sequence is CASSTAGGASETQYF. CDR3 nucleotide sequence: TGTGCCAGTAGTACCGCCGGGGGGGCGTCAGAGACCCAGTACTTC. The J gene is TRBJ2-5, the V gene TRBV19; 8 bases line up with TRBD2. After removal of 4 bases from V and 4 bases from J, the junction contained 8 bases not matched to a gene. This CDR3 is built from 15 residues. The V gene's germline CDR1 is LNHDA and CDR2 SQIVND (reference sequence).

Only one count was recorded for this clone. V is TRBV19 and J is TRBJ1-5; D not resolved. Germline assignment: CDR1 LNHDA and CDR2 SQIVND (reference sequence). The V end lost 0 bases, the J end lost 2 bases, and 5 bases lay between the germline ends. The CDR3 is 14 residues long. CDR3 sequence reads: CASSIDRGNQPQHF. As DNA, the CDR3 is TGTGCCAGTAGTATAGATCGCGGCAATCAGCCCCAGCATTTT.